The clone carrying this T cell receptor beta chain was observed a few times. These data come from a study of T cells after yellow fever vaccination. TCRdb recomputed calls from the 5' RACE reads with MiXCR, one row per CDR3 protein. The sample lists hundreds of thousands of distinct CDR3 sequences, roughly 4.3% seen once, with approximately 25% in the top ten. The V gene's germline CDR1 is SGHTA and CDR2 FQGNSA. With 5 bases clipped from V and 7 bases from J, the junction kept 11 bases outside the gene matches. The CDR3 covers 15 residues. This specimen was PBMCs, taken 5 days after the yellow fever booster vaccination. This TCR derives from a man between 18 and 29 years old who received the YFV17D yellow fever vaccine. The chain couples TRBV7-2 to TRBJ2-5, with TRBD2 identical over 9 bases. The CDR3: CASSLSGGLWGTQYF. CDR3 in DNA: TGTGCCAGCAGCCTAAGCGGGGGGCTCTGGGGGACCCAGTACTTC.